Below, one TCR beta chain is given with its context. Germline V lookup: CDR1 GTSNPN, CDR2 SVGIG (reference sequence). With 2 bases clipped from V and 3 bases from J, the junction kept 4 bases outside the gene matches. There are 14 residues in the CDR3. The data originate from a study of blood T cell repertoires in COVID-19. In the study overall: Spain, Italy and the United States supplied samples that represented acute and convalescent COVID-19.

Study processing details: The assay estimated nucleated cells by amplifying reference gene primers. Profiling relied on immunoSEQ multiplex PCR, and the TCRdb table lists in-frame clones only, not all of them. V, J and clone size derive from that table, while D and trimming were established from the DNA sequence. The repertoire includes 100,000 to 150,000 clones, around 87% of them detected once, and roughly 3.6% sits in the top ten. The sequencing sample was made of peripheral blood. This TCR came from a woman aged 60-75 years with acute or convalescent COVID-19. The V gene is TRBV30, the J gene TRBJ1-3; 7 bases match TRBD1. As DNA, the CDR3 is TGTGCCTGGAGTAAGACAGGGTTTGGAAACACCATATATTTT. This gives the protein CAWSKTGFGNTIYF.